These 18 T cell receptor beta chains came from one sample sequenced in a study. A single record per CDR3 protein comes from TCRdb applying MiXCR to the 5' RACE reads. The table includes just under 65,000 distinct CDR3 sequences, less than 25% detected once. The sequenced material came from memory CD4+ T cells sorted from a lymph node. As for subset: memory CD4+ T cells, CD4+CD45RO+CD25-. The receptors come from a female donor with breast cancer.

This clonotype came up many times. The chain recombines TRBV6-6 with TRBJ1-2; D not certain. The CDR3 sequence is 13 residues long. The V gene's germline CDR1 is MNHNY and CDR2 SVGAGI (reference sequence). V was shortened by 6 bases and J by 2 bases, with 10 bases between the two germline ends. CDR3: CASSLTSNYGYTF. The CDR3 DNA sequence: TGTGCCAGCAGCCTCACATCAAACTATGGCTACACCTTC.

This clonotype was seen at least ten times. The chain employs TRBV7-2 and TRBJ2-7; TRBD2 agrees at 13 bases. The germline gives CDR1 SGHTA, CDR2 FQGNSA. Trimming cost V 5 bases and J 2 bases; bases outside gene matches: 9. This CDR3 contains 17 residues. The CDR3 DNA follows: TGTGCCAGCAGCCGACTAGCGGGAGGTGATGGAACCTACGAGCAGTACTTC. Its protein is CASSRLAGGDGTYEQYF.

Ten or more counts support this clonotype. The chain joins TRBV7-2 to TRBJ2-2; 10 bases are a match to TRBD2. CDR3 length equals 14 residues. Germline V gene data show CDR1 as SGHTA and CDR2 as FQGNSA. V lost 3 bases and J lost 8; bases outside the gene matches: 3. The CDR3: CASSLASGSGELFF. CDR3 nucleotides: TGTGCCAGCAGCTTGGCTAGCGGGAGTGGGGAGCTGTTTTTT.

The rearrangement uses TRBV6-6 and TRBJ2-7; 9 bases agree with TRBD1. The CDR3 covers 16 residues. Trimming removed 7 bases from V and 3 bases from J; junction bases left unmatched: 13. Germline-derived CDR1 and CDR2 are MNHNY and SVGAGI (reference sequence). The CDR3 spells CASKGELDRGGYEQYF. CDR3 nucleotide sequence: TGTGCCAGCAAGGGGGAATTGGACAGGGGAGGCTACGAGCAGTACTTC.

The genes are TRBV5-1 and TRBJ2-3, with TRBD2 matching over 8 bases. Germline values: CDR1 SGHRS, CDR2 YFSETQ. There are 16 residues in the CDR3. Trimming at V came to 0 bases and at J to 2 bases, leaving 5 bases not matched to a gene. In DNA form, the CDR3 reads TGCGCCAGCAGCTTGGGGCTAGCGGGCAACACAGATACGCAGTATTTT. Its protein is CASSLGLAGNTDTQYF.

A few counts support this clonotype. The chain is built from TRBV7-9 and TRBJ2-7; the D is unclear. Trimming took 1 base from V and 1 from J, leaving 5 bases between them. The CDR3 has 13 amino acids. CDR1 is SEHNR and CDR2 is FQNEAQ in the germline V gene (reference sequence). This chain's CDR3 is CASSLDPSYEQYF. The CDR3 DNA follows: TGTGCCAGCAGCTTAGACCCATCCTACGAGCAGTACTTC.

In its sample, this clonotype was seen many times. The chain links TRBV6-1 to TRBJ2-3; tentatively, D is TRBD1 (6 bases). Between the trimmed V and J ends, which lost 7 bases and 8 bases, there was a span of 22 bases. Germline V gives CDR1 MNHNS, CDR2 SASEGT. The CDR3 runs to 15 residues. The CDR3 DNA is TGTGCCAGCACCCCTCCGGGACATGGGTTAGGTACGCAGTATTTT. Its translation is CASTPPGHGLGTQYF.

This chain connects TRBV28 to TRBJ2-2; D not certain. Germline-derived CDR1 and CDR2 are MDHEN and SYDVKM. This CDR3 contains 13 residues. The ends were cut back, 6 bases at V and 6 bases at J, with 11 bases in the middle. The CDR3 here is CASSLLGPGELFF. CDR3 in DNA: TGTGCCAGCAGCCTACTGGGTCCCGGGGAGCTGTTTTTT.

The sample holds a few counts of this clonotype. The chain uses TRBV28 and TRBJ2-3; D may be TRBD1 (6 bases). Germline V lookup: CDR1 MDHEN, CDR2 SYDVKM. V shed 6 bases and J shed 2 bases, with 21 bases lying between them. The CDR3 spans 17 residues. The CDR3 DNA is TGTGCCAGCAGCGCCGCGTCAGCAGGGGCATTCACAGATACGCAGTATTTT. This encodes CASSAASAGAFTDTQYF.

A few counts support this clonotype. One end of the junction is discordant with germline, which a read error may explain. This chain uses TRBV7-7 with TRBJ2-6; 7 nucleotides align to TRBD1. In germline, CDR1 is SSHAT, CDR2 FNYEAQ (reference sequence). The CDR3 has 16 residues. The DNA for the CDR3 is TGTGCTAGCAGCCGAGGGGGCCCCTCTGGGGCCAACGTCCTGACTTTC. Translating it yields CASSRGGPSGANVLTF.

This clonotype was observed a handful of times. This chain joins TRBV6-5 and TRBJ2-3; 10 positions match TRBD2. The CDR3 runs 15 residues. Looked up from germline, CDR1 is MNHEY and CDR2 is SVGAGI. V gave up 7 bases and J gave up 6 bases; unmatched junction bases: 10. The CDR3 region is CASMGPAGGGDTQYF. DNA for the CDR3: TGTGCCAGCATGGGTCCAGCGGGAGGGGGGGATACGCAGTATTTT.

V is TRBV11-3 and J is TRBJ2-1; 11 nucleotides match TRBD2. Trimming at V came to 0 bases and at J to 12 bases, leaving 13 bases not matched to a gene. Germline V gene sequence: CDR1 SGHNT, CDR2 YENEEA. CDR3 length equals 17 residues. The DNA for the CDR3 is TGTGCCAGCAGCTTAGATAGGCGTCTAGCGGGGGGTCACTTGCAGTTCTTC. It translates to CASSLDRRLAGGHLQFF.

The table lists this clonotype with a few counts. The chain recombines TRBV4-1 with TRBJ1-2; TRBD1 is a possible D gene (5 bases). Germline V gene data show CDR1 as MGHRA and CDR2 as YSYEKL. This CDR3 comprises 15 residues. V was cut by 1 base and J by 2 bases, with 11 bases left in between. The CDR3 here is CASSQVGGRNYGYTF. The CDR3, as DNA: TGCGCCAGCAGCCAAGTGGGGGGGAGGAACTATGGCTACACCTTC.

This clonotype was observed a few times. The J gene is TRBJ1-4, the V gene TRBV4-3; D gene ambiguous. Trimming cost V 0 bases and J 8 bases, with 7 bases left between them. The CDR3 sequence is 13 residues long. The germline V gene encodes CDR1 LGHNA and CDR2 YSLEER. The CDR3 DNA sequence: TGCGCCAGCAGCCAAGACTTGACCGAAAAACTGTTTTTT. Its protein product is CASSQDLTEKLFF.

This clonotype turned up a few times. One end of the junction is discordant with germline, which a read error may explain. The rearrangement uses TRBV9 and TRBJ2-1; D may match TRBD1 or TRBD2 (5 bases each). This CDR3 has 17 amino acids. Germline CDR1 is SGDLS and CDR2 is YYNGEE. CDR3 coding DNA: TGTGCCAGCAGCCCCGGGACCAGTCGCGCTTCCTACAATGAGCAGCTCTTC. The encoded protein is CASSPGTSRASYNEQLF.

There are many counts of this clonotype. This sequence joins TRBV20-1 and TRBJ2-7, with TRBD1 identical over 7 bases. The CDR3 has 12 amino acids. V gave up 6 bases and J gave up 3 bases; unmatched junction bases: 5. CDR1 and CDR2 (germline): DFQATT, SNEGSKA (reference sequence). CDR3 nucleotide sequence: TGCAGTGCCCTCGGACAGGACTACGAGCAGTACTTC. Translating gives CSALGQDYEQYF.

This clonotype was found many times. This chain uses TRBV5-1 with TRBJ2-7; D not certain. Germline values: CDR1 SGHRS, CDR2 YFSETQ. The CDR3 spans 13 residues. V was shortened by 4 bases and J by 2 bases, with 10 bases between the two germline ends. CDR3 in amino acids: CASSPDETYEQYF. Here the CDR3 DNA reads TGCGCCAGCAGCCCCGATGAAACCTACGAGCAGTACTTC.

This clonotype was recorded many times. The V and J genes are TRBV6-2 or TRBV6-3 and TRBJ2-7; D possibly matches TRBD1 or TRBD2 (5 bases each). Germline V gene sequence: CDR1 MNHEY, CDR2 SVGEGT. V lost 5 bases and J lost 3, with 14 bases in between. The CDR3 totals 14 residues. CDR3 sequence reads: CASSKAGTLYEQYF. In nucleotides, the CDR3 is TGTGCCAGCAGTAAAGCCGGGACCCTCTACGAGCAGTACTTC.